The 12 T cell receptor beta chains presented below share a single source sample, sequenced in a study of blood T cells in healthy people across ages. Next came a second PCR, run for about 6 to 12 cycles, which used a sample-barcoded 5' primer along with a J-beta primer mix. In TCRdb, the 5' RACE reads were re-called with MiXCR into one record per CDR3 protein. The table lists 650,000 to 950,000 distinct CDR3 sequences, roughly 44% of them singletons. What was sequenced was blood. Source of these receptors: a man aged 60 to 75 in good health.

The gene calls are TRBV15 and TRBJ1-4; the match to TRBD1 covers 8 bases. Trimming removed 6 bases from V and 5 bases from J; junction bases left unmatched: 5. Germline-derived CDR1 and CDR2 are LNHNV and YYDKDF (reference sequence). CDR3 length: 14 amino acids. The CDR3 is CATSLAGGNEKLFF. The CDR3 nucleotides read TGTGCCACCAGTCTGGCAGGGGGCAATGAAAAACTGTTTTTT.

This clonotype was seen once. At one end the junction does not follow the germline gene, possibly because of a read error. V and J are TRBV10-3 and TRBJ2-5; D uncertain. Germline lookup yields CDR1 ENHRY and CDR2 SYGVKD. CDR3 length: 15 amino acids. The CDR3 nucleotides read TGCGCCATCAGCGATGGGGTGTCAATGAGTTGGGAACAGTACTTC. Its translation: CAISDGVSMSWEQYF.

There are a few counts of this clonotype. The chain links TRBV20-1 to TRBJ2-4; D ambiguous. The DNA end favors TRBJ2-7, so the J call may be wrong. Germline V CDR1 and CDR2: DFQATT, SNEGSKA (reference sequence). CDR3 length equals 14 residues. CDR3 loop: CSDRWRTFSYEQYF. In nucleotides, the CDR3 is TGCAGCGACCGCTGGCGGACCTTCTCCTACGAGCAGTACTTC.

This clonotype was detected a few times. The CDR3, as DNA: TGTGCCAGCAGCTCCCGCGGCGGGACAGGTGTCCACGAGCAGTACTTC. It codes for CASSSRGGTGVHEQYF. V and J are TRBV7-2 and TRBJ2-7, with TRBD1 matching over 8 bases. Germline-derived CDR1 and CDR2 are SGHTA and FQGNSA. Losses at the gene ends were 4 bases for V and 5 bases for J; bases not matched to a gene: 13. The CDR3 is 16 residues long.

This clonotype was counted only a few times. This chain uses TRBV7-9 with TRBJ2-3; the D gene is possibly TRBD1 (6 bases). Germline-derived CDR1 and CDR2 are SEHNR and FQNEAQ (reference sequence). Trimming took 5 bases from V and 4 from J, leaving 13 bases between them. CDR3 length equals 14 residues. For the CDR3, the DNA is TGTGCCAGCAGCCCCCGGACAGATGCAGATACGCAGTATTTT. Its protein is CASSPRTDADTQYF.

A note on this clonotype: This may come from a read error, since a much larger clone is one base off. V is TRBV10-3 and J is TRBJ2-7; D ambiguous. V dropped 4 bases and J dropped 9 bases, with 10 bases sitting between them. Per the germline V gene, CDR1 is ENHRY and CDR2 is SYGVKD. The CDR3 runs to 11 residues. CDR3 DNA sequence: TGTGCCATCAGTGTTCAACGAGGGCAGTACTTC. It codes for CAISVQRGQYF.

A few counts support this clonotype. The rearrangement joins TRBV6-6 to TRBJ2-5; 9 bases fit TRBD2. The last part of the DNA fits TRBJ2-7 better; the J call may be wrong. The CDR3 runs 15 residues. CDR1 and CDR2 from the germline V gene are MNHNY and SVGAGI (reference sequence). The chain's CDR3 is CASRTRGGISYEQYF. The CDR3 region has the DNA TGTGCCAGCAGAACGCGGGGGGGCATTTCCTACGAGCAGTACTTC.

The chain couples TRBV4-1 to TRBJ2-3; D perhaps matches TRBD2 (6 bases). The CDR3 contains 16 residues. V lost 1 base and J lost 5, with 16 bases in between. Germline lookup yields CDR1 MGHRA and CDR2 YSYEKL. This CDR3 reads CASSQVSGGNQDTQYF. The CDR3 DNA sequence: TGCGCCAGCAGCCAAGTCAGTGGGGGGAATCAAGATACGCAGTATTTT.

The chain couples TRBV5-1 to TRBJ1-1; D gene uncertain. V was shortened by 6 bases and J by 5 bases, with 8 bases between the two germline ends. Germline V gene sequence: CDR1 SGHRS, CDR2 YFSETQ. This CDR3 is 11 amino acids long. The CDR3 DNA sequence: TGCGCCAGCATAGGGAAAACTGAAGCTTTCTTT. Protein: CASIGKTEAFF.

This clonotype was detected only a few times. The CDR3 coding sequence is TGTGCCAGCAGTGAATATAGCGGGAAGTTCTTC. As protein: CASSEYSGKFF. The chain is built from TRBV25-1 and TRBJ2-1; 8 bases line up with TRBD2. After removal of 0 bases from V and 14 bases from J, the junction contained 0 bases not matched to a gene. The CDR3 loop spans 11 amino acids. The V gene's germline CDR1 is MGHDK and CDR2 SYGVNS. Together with reference TRBV25-1 and TRBJ2-1, the CDR3 gives the full variable domain: EADIYQTPRYLVIGTGKKITLECSQTMGHDKMYWYQQDPGMELHLIHYSYGVNSTEKGDLSSESTVSRIRTEHFPLTLESARPSHTSQYLCASSEYSGKFFGPGTRLTVL.

The J gene is TRBJ1-2, the V gene TRBV9; 7 nucleotides match TRBD1. The germline V gene encodes CDR1 SGDLS and CDR2 YYNGEE. The length of the CDR3 is 15 residues. V lost 4 bases, J lost 7 bases, and 13 bases stayed unmatched. This CDR3 is CASSSTTGYSSGYTF. The CDR3 nucleotides read TGTGCCAGCAGCTCGACGACAGGGTATAGTAGTGGCTACACCTTC.

The chain links TRBV7-7 to TRBJ1-4; D is perhaps TRBD1 (6 bases). CDR3 length: 17 amino acids. Germline loops: CDR1 SSHAT, CDR2 FNYEAQ (reference sequence). V was trimmed by 5 bases and J by 0 bases, leaving 16 bases between them. CDR3 in DNA: TGTGCCAGCAGCACGAAAGACAGGCGAACAACTAATGAAAAACTGTTTTTT. Amino acids: CASSTKDRRTTNEKLFF.